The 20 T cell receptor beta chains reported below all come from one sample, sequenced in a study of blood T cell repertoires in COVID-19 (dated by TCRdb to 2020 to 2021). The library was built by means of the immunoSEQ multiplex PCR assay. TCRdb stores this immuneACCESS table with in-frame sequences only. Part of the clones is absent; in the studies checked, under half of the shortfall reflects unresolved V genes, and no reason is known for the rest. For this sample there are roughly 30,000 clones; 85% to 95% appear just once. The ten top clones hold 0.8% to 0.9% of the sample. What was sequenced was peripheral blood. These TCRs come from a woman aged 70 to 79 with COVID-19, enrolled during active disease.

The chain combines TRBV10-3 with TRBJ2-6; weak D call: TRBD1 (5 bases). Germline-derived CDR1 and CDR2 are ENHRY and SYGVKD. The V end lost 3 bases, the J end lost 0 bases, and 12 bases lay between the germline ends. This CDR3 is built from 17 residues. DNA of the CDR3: TGTGCCATCAGTGACTTGACAGCCAACTCTGGGGCCAACGTCCTGACTTTC. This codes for CAISDLTANSGANVLTF.

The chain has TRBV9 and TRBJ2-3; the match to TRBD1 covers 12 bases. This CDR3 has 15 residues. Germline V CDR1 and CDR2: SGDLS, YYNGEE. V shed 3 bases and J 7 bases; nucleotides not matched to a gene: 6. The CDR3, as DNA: TGTGCCAGCAGCGCCGGGACAGGGGGCGGGAATACGCAGTATTTT. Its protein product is CASSAGTGGGNTQYF. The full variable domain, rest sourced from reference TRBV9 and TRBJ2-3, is DSGVTQTPKHLITATGQRVTLRCSPRSGDLSVYWYQQSLDQGLQFLIQYYNGEERAKGNILERFSAQQFPDLHSELNLSSLELGDSALYFCASSAGTGGGNTQYFGPGTRLTVL.

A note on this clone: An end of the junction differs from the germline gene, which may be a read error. The CDR3 DNA follows: TGCGCCAGCAGCCCAGGGAATTATTCACCCCTCCACTTT. Translated: CASSPGNYSPLHF. V gene TRBV14 combines with J gene TRBJ1-6; D might be TRBD1 (5 bases). Germline V gene sequence: CDR1 SGHDN, CDR2 FVKESK. The CDR3 totals 13 residues.

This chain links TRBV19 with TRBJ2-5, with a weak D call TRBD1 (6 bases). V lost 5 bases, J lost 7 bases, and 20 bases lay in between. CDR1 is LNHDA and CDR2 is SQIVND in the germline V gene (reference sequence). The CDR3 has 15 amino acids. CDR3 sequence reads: CASSGVQGISGTQYF. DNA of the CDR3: TGTGCCAGTAGTGGCGTACAGGGAATCTCGGGGACCCAGTACTTC.

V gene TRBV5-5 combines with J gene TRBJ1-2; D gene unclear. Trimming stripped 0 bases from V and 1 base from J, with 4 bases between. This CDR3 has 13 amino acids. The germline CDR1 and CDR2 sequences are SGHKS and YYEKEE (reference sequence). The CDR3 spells CASSLGDNYGYTF. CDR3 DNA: TGTGCCAGCAGCTTGGGCGATAACTATGGCTACACCTTC.

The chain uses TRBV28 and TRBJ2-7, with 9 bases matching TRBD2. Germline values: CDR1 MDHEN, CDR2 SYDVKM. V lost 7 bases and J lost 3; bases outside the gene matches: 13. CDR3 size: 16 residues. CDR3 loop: CASTEAGTSSLYEQYF. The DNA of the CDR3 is TGTGCCAGCACCGAAGCGGGGACTAGCAGCCTCTACGAGCAGTACTTC.

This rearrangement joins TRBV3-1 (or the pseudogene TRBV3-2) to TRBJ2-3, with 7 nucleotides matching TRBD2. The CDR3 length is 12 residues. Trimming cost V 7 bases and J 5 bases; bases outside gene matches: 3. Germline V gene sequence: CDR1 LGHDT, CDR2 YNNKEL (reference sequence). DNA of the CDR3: TGTGCCAGCACCGTAGCGGGAGATACGCAGTATTTT. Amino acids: CASTVAGDTQYF.

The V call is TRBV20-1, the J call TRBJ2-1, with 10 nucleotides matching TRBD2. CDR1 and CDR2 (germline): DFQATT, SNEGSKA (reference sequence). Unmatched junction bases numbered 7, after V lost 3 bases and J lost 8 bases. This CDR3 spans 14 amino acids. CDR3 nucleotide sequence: TGCAGTGCTAGTTTAGCGGGAGGCTGGGATGAGCAGTTCTTC. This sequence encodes CSASLAGGWDEQFF.

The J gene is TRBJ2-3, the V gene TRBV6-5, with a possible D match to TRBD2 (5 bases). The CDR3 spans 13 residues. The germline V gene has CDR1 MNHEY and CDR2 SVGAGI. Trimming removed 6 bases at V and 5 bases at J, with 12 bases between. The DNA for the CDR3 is TGTGCCAGCAGAGATACTAGTGTAGATACGCAGTATTTT. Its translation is CASRDTSVDTQYF.

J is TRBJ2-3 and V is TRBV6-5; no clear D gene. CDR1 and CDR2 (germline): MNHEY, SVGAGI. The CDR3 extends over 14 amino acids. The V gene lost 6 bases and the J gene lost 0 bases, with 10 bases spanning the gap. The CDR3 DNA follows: TGTGCCAGCAGGTCCTTGGCTAGCACAGATACGCAGTATTTT. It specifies CASRSLASTDTQYF.

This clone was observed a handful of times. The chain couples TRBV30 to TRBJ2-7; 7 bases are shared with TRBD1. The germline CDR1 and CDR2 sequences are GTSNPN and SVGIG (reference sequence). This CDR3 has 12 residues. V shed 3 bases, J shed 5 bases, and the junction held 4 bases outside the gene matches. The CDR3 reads CAWRQGVNEQYF. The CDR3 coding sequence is TGTGCCTGGAGGCAGGGGGTCAACGAGCAGTACTTC.

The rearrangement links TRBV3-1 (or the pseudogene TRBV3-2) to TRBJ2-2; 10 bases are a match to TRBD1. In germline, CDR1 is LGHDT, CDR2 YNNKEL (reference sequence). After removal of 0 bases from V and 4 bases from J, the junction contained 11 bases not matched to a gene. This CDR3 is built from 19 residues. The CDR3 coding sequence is TGTGCCAGCAGCCAAGATCGGGACAGGGGAGGGGCGAGCACCGGGGAGCTGTTTTTT. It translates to CASSQDRDRGGASTGELFF.

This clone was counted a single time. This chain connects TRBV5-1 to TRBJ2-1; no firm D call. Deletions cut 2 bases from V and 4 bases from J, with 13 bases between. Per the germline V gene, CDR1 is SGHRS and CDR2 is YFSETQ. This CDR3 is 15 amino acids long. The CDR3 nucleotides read TGCGCCAGCAGCTTTCGAACCGGAGTTTACAATGAGCAGTTCTTC. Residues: CASSFRTGVYNEQFF.

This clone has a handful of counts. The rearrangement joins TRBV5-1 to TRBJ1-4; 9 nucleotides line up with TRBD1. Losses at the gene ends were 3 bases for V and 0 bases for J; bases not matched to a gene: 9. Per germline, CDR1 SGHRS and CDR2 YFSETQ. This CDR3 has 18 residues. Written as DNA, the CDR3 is TGCGCCAGCAGCTCTACGGGACAGGGTCGTGCAACTAATGAAAAACTGTTTTTT. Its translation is CASSSTGQGRATNEKLFF.

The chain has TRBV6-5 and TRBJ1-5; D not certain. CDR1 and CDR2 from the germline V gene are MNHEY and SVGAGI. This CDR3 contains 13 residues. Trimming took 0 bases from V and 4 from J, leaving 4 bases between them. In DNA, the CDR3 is TGTGCCAGCAGTTACTCGAGGAATCAGCCCCAGCATTTT. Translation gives CASSYSRNQPQHF.

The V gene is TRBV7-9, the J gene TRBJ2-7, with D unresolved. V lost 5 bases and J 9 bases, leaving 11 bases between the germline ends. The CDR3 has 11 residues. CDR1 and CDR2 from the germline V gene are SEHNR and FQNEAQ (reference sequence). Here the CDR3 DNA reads TGTGCCAGCAGCATCGATCCGGTGCAGTACTTC. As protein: CASSIDPVQYF.

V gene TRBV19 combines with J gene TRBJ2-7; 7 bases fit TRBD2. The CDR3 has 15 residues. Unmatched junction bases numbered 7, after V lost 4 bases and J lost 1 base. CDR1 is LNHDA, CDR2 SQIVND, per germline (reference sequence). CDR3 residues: CASSTSSGVSYEQYF. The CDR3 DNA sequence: TGTGCCAGTAGTACCTCTAGCGGCGTATCCTACGAGCAGTACTTC.

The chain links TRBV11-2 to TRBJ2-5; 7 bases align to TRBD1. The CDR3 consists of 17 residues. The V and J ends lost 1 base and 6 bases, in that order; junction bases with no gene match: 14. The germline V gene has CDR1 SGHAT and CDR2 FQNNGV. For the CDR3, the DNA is TGTGCCAGCAGCTTAGTGTTCGTGACCACCAGGGGGAAGACCCAGTACTTC. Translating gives CASSLVFVTTRGKTQYF.

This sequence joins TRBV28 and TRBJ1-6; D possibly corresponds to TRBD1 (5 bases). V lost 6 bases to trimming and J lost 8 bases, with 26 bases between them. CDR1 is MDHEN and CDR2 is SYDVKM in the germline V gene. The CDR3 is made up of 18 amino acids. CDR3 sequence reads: CASRPELGQNWSDSPLHF. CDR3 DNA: TGTGCCAGCAGGCCCGAATTGGGGCAGAACTGGAGTGATTCACCCCTCCACTTT.

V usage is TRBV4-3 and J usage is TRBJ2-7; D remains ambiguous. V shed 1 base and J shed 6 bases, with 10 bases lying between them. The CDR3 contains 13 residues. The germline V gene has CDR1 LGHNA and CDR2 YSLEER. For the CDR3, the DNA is TGCGCCAGCAGCCAAGCTCTAGATATCGAGCAGTACTTC. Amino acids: CASSQALDIEQYF.